This entry features one T cell receptor beta chain sequence. This entry comes from a study of blood T cell repertoires in COVID-19. Study information: Nucleic acid was either cDNA or gDNA, and it came from T cells, B-cell-depleted T cells, or PBMCs.

Here immunoSEQ multiplex PCR was the method, and the copy in TCRdb shows in-frame clones only, minus some. The data show around 270,000 clones, around 85% seen once. This TCR derives from a woman between 25 and 40 years old who had recovered from COVID-19. Sequenced sample: PBMCs or T cells enriched from blood (not recorded which).

CDR3 loop: CASSPTLDRENGYTF. The DNA for the CDR3 is TGTGCCAGCAGCCCCACCCTGGACAGGGAGAATGGCTACACCTTC. This chain connects TRBV7-9 to TRBJ1-2; 8 bases agree with TRBD1. The CDR3 sequence is 15 residues long. Trimming removed 5 bases from V and 6 bases from J; junction bases left unmatched: 11. Germline V gene sequence: CDR1 SEHNR, CDR2 FQNEAQ (reference sequence).